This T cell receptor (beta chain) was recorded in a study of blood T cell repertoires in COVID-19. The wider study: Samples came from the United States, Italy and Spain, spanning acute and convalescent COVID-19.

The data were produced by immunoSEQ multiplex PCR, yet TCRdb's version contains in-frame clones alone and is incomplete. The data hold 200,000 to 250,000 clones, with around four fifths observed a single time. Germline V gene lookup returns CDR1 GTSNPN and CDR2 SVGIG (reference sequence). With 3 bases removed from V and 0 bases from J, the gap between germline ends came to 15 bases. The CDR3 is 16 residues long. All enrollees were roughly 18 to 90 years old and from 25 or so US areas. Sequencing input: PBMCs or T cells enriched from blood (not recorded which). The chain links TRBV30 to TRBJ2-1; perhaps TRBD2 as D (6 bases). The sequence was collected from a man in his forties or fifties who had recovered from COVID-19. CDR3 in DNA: TGTGCCTGGAGGAGTTTAGCGGCCTTCTCCTACAATGAGCAGTTCTTC. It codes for CAWRSLAAFSYNEQFF.